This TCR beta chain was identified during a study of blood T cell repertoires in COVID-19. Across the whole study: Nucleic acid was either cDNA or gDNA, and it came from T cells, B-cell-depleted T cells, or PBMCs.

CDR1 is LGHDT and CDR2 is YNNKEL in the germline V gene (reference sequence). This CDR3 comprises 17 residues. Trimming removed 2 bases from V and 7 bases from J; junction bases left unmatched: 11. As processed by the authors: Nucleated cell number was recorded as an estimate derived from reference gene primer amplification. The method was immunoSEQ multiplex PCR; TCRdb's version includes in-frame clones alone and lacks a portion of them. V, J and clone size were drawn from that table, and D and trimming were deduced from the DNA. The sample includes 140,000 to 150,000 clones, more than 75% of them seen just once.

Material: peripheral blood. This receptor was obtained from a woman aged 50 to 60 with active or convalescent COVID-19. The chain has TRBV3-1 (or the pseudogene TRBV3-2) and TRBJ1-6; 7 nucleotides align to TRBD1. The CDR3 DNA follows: TGTGCCAGCAGCCAACAAACGACAGGGTTTTTAAATTCACCCCTCCACTTT. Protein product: CASSQQTTGFLNSPLHF.